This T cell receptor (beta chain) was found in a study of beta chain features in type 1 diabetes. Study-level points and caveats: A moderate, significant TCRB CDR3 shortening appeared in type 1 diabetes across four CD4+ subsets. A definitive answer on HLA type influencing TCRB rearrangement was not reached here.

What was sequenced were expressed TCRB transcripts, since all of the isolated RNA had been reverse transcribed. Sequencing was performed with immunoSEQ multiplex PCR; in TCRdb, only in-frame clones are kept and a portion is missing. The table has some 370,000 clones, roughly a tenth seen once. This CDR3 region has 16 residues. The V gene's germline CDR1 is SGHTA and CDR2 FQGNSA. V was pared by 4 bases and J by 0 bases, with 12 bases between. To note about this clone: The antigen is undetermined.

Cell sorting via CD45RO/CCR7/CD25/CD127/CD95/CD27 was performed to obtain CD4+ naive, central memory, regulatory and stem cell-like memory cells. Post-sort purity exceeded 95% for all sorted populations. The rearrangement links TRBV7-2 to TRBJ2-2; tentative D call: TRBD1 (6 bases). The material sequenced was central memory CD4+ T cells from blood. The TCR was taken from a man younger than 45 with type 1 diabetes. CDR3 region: CASSSGASSNTGELFF. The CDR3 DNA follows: TGTGCCAGCAGCTCAGGGGCGAGTTCGAACACCGGGGAGCTGTTTTTT.